The 3 T cell receptor beta chains presented below share a single source sample, sequenced in a study of response to subunit inactivated influenza vaccine. TCRdb re-derived calls from the RT-PCR reads in MiXCR, one entry per CDR3 protein. The table includes 800,000 to 1,000,000 distinct CDR3 sequences, about 20% detected once. The specimen was PBMCs from blood, collected about 5 days after vaccination. All receptors derive from a middle-aged man who received an inactivated influenza vaccine.

This clonotype was observed a few times. The chain combines TRBV4-1 with TRBJ2-3, with D uncertain. The CDR3 length is 13 residues. The V gene lost 0 bases and the J gene lost 0 bases, with 1 base spanning the gap. Looked up from germline, CDR1 is MGHRA and CDR2 is YSYEKL. The CDR3 is CASSQESTDTQYF. CDR3 in DNA: TGCGCCAGCAGCCAAGAGAGCACAGATACGCAGTATTTT.

The V gene is TRBV5-1, the J gene TRBJ2-2; TRBD1 matches at 7 bases. Trimming removed 4 bases from V and 6 bases from J; junction bases left unmatched: 12. The CDR3 loop spans 16 amino acids. Per the germline V gene, CDR1 is SGHRS and CDR2 is YFSETQ. The CDR3 here is CASSTRTGPLSGELFF. The DNA of the CDR3 is TGCGCCAGCAGCACCCGGACAGGCCCTTTATCCGGGGAGCTGTTTTTT.

V and J are TRBV7-8 and TRBJ2-7; D is unclear. Trimming cost V 4 bases and J 3 bases, with 16 bases left between them. The CDR3 extends over 15 amino acids. Germline CDR1 is SGHVS and CDR2 is FQNEAQ. The chain's CDR3 is CASSSPSRPDYEQYF. The CDR3 coding sequence is TGTGCCAGCAGCTCGCCTTCGAGGCCCGACTACGAGCAGTACTTC.